There are a few counts of the clone carrying this T cell receptor (beta chain). The germline gene is not matched at one end of the junction; a read error may be the cause. The sample comes from a study of spatial heterogeneity in lung cancer. Study overall: Within raw reads, each unique TCR and UMI combination appeared on average more than ten times.

TCRdb fed the 5' RACE reads into MiXCR, producing one record per CDR3 protein. The sample lists about 5,000 distinct CDR3 sequences, under 3.5% occurring once. This sample's time point: sample taken at primary tumor resection. Unsorted samples of tumor, nontumor lung or frozen PBMC had their whole RNA sequenced. The input for sequencing was normal lung tissue next to the tumor, taken at surgery. This TCR came from a male donor with early-stage non-small cell lung cancer.

CDR3 sequence: CASSLFNAGQGAQGYNF. Written as DNA, the CDR3 is TGTGCCAGCAGCTTATTTAACGCGGGACAGGGGGCACAAGGCTACAACTTC. This chain joins TRBV7-2 and TRBJ1-2, with TRBD1 matching over 12 bases. The CDR3 contains 17 residues. Germline V lookup: CDR1 SGHTA, CDR2 FQGNSA.